Sequencing of this TCR beta chain was carried out in a study of regulatory T cells in long-lasting Graves disease. For the study at large: Patients with new Graves' disease had used antithyroid drugs below 3 months.

The study, taken as a whole, reports: It was possible that the small sample size reduced accuracy. Persistent patients had a count of shared public clonotypes (more than 2,500) that exceeded that of new patients (approximately 1,000).

The CDR3 loop spans 13 amino acids. Germline V gene lookup returns CDR1 SGHVS and CDR2 FQNEAQ. V lost 4 bases to trimming and J lost 7 bases; unmatched junction nucleotides: 3. iRepertoire HTBI primers and Arm-PCR of CDR3 regions built TCR beta libraries. TCRdb processed the multiplex PCR reads anew with MiXCR; each CDR3 protein has one entry. The data contain approximately 300,000 distinct CDR3 sequences, approximately 20% of them singletons. This clonotype was detected many times. Its antigen is unknown. The time point here: newly diagnosed GD, antithyroid drugs for less than 3 months. From RNA extracted from PBMCs, the TCR library was made.

This sequence joins TRBV7-8 and TRBJ1-5, with 8 bases aligning to TRBD1. Sequencing was performed on peripheral blood mononuclear cells (PBMCs), taken at new diagnosis, from a patient treated with antithyroid drugs. This TCR was recovered from a female donor with Graves disease. The CDR3 sequence is CASSSDREQPQHF. As DNA, the CDR3 is TGTGCCAGCAGCTCGGACAGGGAGCAGCCCCAGCATTTT.